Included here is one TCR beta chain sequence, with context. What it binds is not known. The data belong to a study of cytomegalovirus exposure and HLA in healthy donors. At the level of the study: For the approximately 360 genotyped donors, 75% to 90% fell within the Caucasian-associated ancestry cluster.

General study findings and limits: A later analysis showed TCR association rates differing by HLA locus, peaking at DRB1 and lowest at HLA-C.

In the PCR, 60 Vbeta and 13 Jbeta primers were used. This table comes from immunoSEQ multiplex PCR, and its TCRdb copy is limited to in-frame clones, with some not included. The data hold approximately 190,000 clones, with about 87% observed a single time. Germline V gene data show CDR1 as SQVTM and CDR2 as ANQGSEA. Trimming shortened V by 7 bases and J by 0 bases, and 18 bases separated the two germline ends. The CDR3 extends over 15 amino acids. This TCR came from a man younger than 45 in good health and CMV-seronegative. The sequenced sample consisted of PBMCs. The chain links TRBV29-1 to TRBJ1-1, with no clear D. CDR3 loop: CSALRNPTVNTEAFF. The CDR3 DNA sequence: TGCAGCGCACTAAGGAACCCGACGGTGAACACTGAAGCTTTCTTT. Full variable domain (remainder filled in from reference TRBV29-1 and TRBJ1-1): SAVISQKPSRDICQRGTSLTIQCQVDSQVTMMFWYRQQPGQSLTLIATANQGSEATYESGFVIDKFPISRPNLTFSTLTVSNMSPEDSSIYLCSALRNPTVNTEAFFGQGTRLTVV.